This T cell receptor beta chain was observed in a study of cytomegalovirus exposure and HLA in healthy donors. CDR1 and CDR2 from the germline V gene are MRHNA and SNTAGT. V lost 6 bases and J lost 5; bases outside the gene matches: 9. The CDR3 has 15 amino acids. Study conclusions and caveats: A later analysis found that most CMV-associated TCR beta chains appeared HLA-restricted. Follow-up analysis found HLA locus-dependent TCR association rates, highest for DRB1 and lowest for HLA-C. Prior analysis indicated that the majority of TCR beta V segments exhibited productivity approximately 90% or approximately 30% of the time. HLA allele associations emerged for about 16,000 TCR beta sequences in a later analysis, at 0.05 false discovery rate.

This clone appeared a few times. Its specificity is unknown. It was with 60 Vbeta and 13 Jbeta primers that the PCR ran. Sequenced by immunoSEQ multiplex PCR; TCRdb stores in-frame clones only, minus some. The sample has under 65,000 clones, 82% seen once. This rearrangement joins TRBV6-4 to TRBJ1-5, with 8 bases matching TRBD1. Material: PBMCs. The TCR originated in a man aged 50-60 years in good health and CMV-seronegative. This CDR3 reads CASRSVRGLDQPQHF. DNA of the CDR3: TGTGCCAGCAGGTCGGTCAGGGGGCTCGATCAGCCCCAGCATTTT.